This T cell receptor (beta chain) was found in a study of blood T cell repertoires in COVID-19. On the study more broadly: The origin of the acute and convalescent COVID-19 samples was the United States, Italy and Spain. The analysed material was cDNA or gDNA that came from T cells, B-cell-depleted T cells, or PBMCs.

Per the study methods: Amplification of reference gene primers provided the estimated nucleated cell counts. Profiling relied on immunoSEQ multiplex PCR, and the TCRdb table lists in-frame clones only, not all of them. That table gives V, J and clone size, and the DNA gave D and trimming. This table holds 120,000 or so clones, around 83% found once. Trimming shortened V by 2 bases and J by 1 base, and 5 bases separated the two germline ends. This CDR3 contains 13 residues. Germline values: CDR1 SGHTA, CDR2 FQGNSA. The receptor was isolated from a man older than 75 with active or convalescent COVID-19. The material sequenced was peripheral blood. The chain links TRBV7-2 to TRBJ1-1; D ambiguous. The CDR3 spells CASSLRQNTEAFF. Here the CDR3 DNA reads TGTGCCAGCAGCTTAAGACAGAACACTGAAGCTTTCTTT.